What follows are 30 T cell receptor beta chains derived from one specimen sequenced in a study of STAT5B mutations in CD4+ large granular lymphocyte leukemia. Sequenced by immunoSEQ multiplex PCR; TCRdb stores in-frame clones only, minus some. This table holds around 33,000 clones, roughly 71% found once. The sequenced material came from CD4+ T cells from blood buffy coats. These receptors were collected from a human donor in good health.

This chain uses TRBV2 with TRBJ1-3; 9 bases line up with TRBD1. Trimming took 6 bases from V and 6 from J; bases not matched to a gene: 6. Germline values: CDR1 SNHLY, CDR2 FYNNEI. The CDR3 consists of 14 residues. The CDR3 sequence: CASRTGTGPNTIYF. The CDR3 DNA sequence: TGTGCCAGCAGGACGGGGACAGGGCCAAACACCATATATTTT.

V is TRBV30 and J is TRBJ1-4, with D possibly being TRBD1 (5 bases). The ends were cut back, 8 bases at V and 8 bases at J, with 18 bases in the middle. Germline V gene lookup returns CDR1 GTSNPN and CDR2 SVGIG (reference sequence). The CDR3 has 13 residues. CDR3 amino acids: CASYRQSGEKLFF. The DNA of the CDR3 is TGTGCCAGCTACCGACAGTCCGGCGAAAAACTGTTTTTT. Drawing the rest from reference TRBV30 and TRBJ1-4, the complete variable domain is SQTIHQWPATLVQPVGSPLSLECTVEGTSNPNLYWYRQAAGRGLQLLFYSVGIGQISSEVPQNLSASRPQDRQFILSSKKLLLSDSGFYLCASYRQSGEKLFFGSGTQLSVL.

This chain uses TRBV4-2 with TRBJ2-1; 10 bases line up with TRBD2. V was pared by 2 bases and J by 1 base, with 2 bases of the junction left unmatched. Germline assignment: CDR1 LGHNA and CDR2 YNFKEQ. The CDR3 runs to 16 residues. The CDR3 reads CASSQPTSGSYNEQFF. The DNA for the CDR3 is TGTGCCAGCAGCCAACCGACTAGCGGGTCCTACAATGAGCAGTTCTTC.

The rearrangement links TRBV6-6 to TRBJ1-2, with D maybe TRBD1 (6 bases). The V gene lost 6 bases and the J gene lost 2 bases, with 16 bases spanning the gap. This CDR3 has 15 residues. Germline V gene data show CDR1 as MNHNY and CDR2 as SVGAGI (reference sequence). In nucleotides, the CDR3 is TGTGCCAGCAGCTATACCGGGACATTGAACTATGGCTACACCTTC. Translation: CASSYTGTLNYGYTF.

The chain couples TRBV27 to TRBJ1-1; no definite D call. Trimming cost V 3 bases and J 1 base, with 18 bases left between them. There are 17 residues in the CDR3. CDR1 and CDR2 (germline): MNHEY, SMNVEV (reference sequence). The CDR3: CASSFSRVRGGNTEAFF. CDR3 DNA: TGTGCCAGCAGTTTTTCGAGGGTCCGGGGAGGGAACACTGAAGCTTTCTTT.

CDR3 nucleotides: TGCGCCAGCAGCTTGGAGGGGGCGCGGGAGACCCAGTACTTC. It specifies CASSLEGARETQYF. The rearrangement uses TRBV5-1 and TRBJ2-5, with 7 bases lining up with TRBD1. The V gene's germline CDR1 is SGHRS and CDR2 YFSETQ. CDR3 length equals 14 residues. V was clipped by 0 bases and J by 5 bases; unmatched bases: 4.

V usage is TRBV11-2 and J usage is TRBJ2-5; D possibly corresponds to TRBD2 (7 bases). The CDR3 is 15 amino acids. V lost 4 bases and J 0 bases, leaving 12 bases between the germline ends. Germline lookup yields CDR1 SGHAT and CDR2 FQNNGV. The CDR3 sequence is CASSSTRGHQETQYF. The CDR3 DNA reads TGTGCCAGCAGCTCCACGCGGGGGCACCAAGAGACCCAGTACTTC. The full variable domain, with the rest looked up from reference TRBV11-2 and TRBJ2-5, is EAGVAQSPRYKIIEKRQSVAFWCNPISGHATLYWYQQILGQGPKLLIQFQNNGVVDDSQLPKDRFSAERLKGVDSTLKIQPAKLEDSAVYLCASSSTRGHQETQYFGPGTRLLVL.

The chain couples TRBV14 to TRBJ2-7, with 8 bases that match TRBD1. Germline CDR1 and CDR2: SGHDN and FVKESK. This CDR3 is built from 16 residues. The trim removed 0 bases at V and 2 bases at J, leaving 6 bases unmatched. The CDR3 DNA follows: TGTGCCAGCAGCCAAGATTACGGACAGGGTCCCTACGAGCAGTACTTC. This sequence encodes CASSQDYGQGPYEQYF.

CDR3 in amino acids: CASSRTGGSYEQYF. CDR3 nucleotide sequence: TGTGCCAGCAGCCGGACAGGGGGTTCCTACGAGCAGTACTTC. The chain employs TRBV14 and TRBJ2-7; 10 bases fit TRBD1. V gave up 4 bases and J gave up 1 base; unmatched junction bases: 1. The CDR3 spans 14 residues. Per germline, CDR1 SGHDN and CDR2 FVKESK.

The chain combines TRBV5-1 with TRBJ1-1; no reliable D call. Trimming cost V 4 bases and J 4 bases, with 14 bases left between them. Germline values: CDR1 SGHRS, CDR2 YFSETQ. This CDR3 spans 14 amino acids. DNA for the CDR3: TGCGCCAGCAGCCGCTCCGGTGGAGGCACTGAAGCTTTCTTT. Encoded protein: CASSRSGGGTEAFF. The whole variable domain, remainder taken from reference TRBV5-1 and TRBJ1-1, is KAGVTQTPRYLIKTRGQQVTLSCSPISGHRSVSWYQQTPGQGLQFLFEYFSETQRNKGNFPGRFSGRQFSNSRSEMNVSTLELGDSALYLCASSRSGGGTEAFFGQGTRLTVV.

This clone showed up just a few times. The chain carries TRBV5-4 and TRBJ1-4; 7 bases match TRBD1. This CDR3 has 13 residues. CDR1 is SGHNT, CDR2 YYREEE, per germline (reference sequence). V trimming: 2 bases; J trimming: 5 bases; junction bases outside the gene matches: 0. Here the CDR3 reads CASSLQGNEKLFF. CDR3 sequence (DNA): TGTGCCAGCAGCTTACAGGGGAATGAAAAACTGTTTTTT.

The gene calls are TRBV19 and TRBJ2-7, with D perhaps matching TRBD1 (6 bases). The CDR3 is made up of 13 amino acids. CDR1 and CDR2 from the germline V gene are LNHDA and SQIVND (reference sequence). V was pared by 3 bases and J by 3 bases, with 9 bases between. The CDR3: CASSIGRGYEQYF. In DNA, the CDR3 is TGTGCCAGTAGTATTGGCAGGGGCTACGAGCAGTACTTC.

The chain recombines TRBV7-2 with TRBJ2-7, with 7 bases that match TRBD1. CDR3 size: 15 residues. Trimming removed 5 bases from V and 3 bases from J; junction bases left unmatched: 10. CDR1 is SGHTA, CDR2 FQGNSA, per germline. CDR3 sequence reads: CASSVRQGGDYEQYF. DNA of the CDR3: TGTGCCAGCAGCGTGAGACAGGGTGGAGACTACGAGCAGTACTTC.

The rearrangement joins TRBV5-1 to TRBJ1-3; 8 bases are a match to TRBD1. Losses at the gene ends were 0 bases for V and 0 bases for J; bases not matched to a gene: 5. The CDR3 spans 17 residues. Germline V lookup: CDR1 SGHRS, CDR2 YFSETQ. The CDR3 sequence is CASSLADRALSGNTIYF. Here the CDR3 DNA reads TGCGCCAGCAGCTTGGCGGACAGGGCCCTCTCTGGAAACACCATATATTTT.

This chain uses TRBV6-1 with TRBJ1-3; D is ambiguous. Germline V gene data show CDR1 as MNHNS and CDR2 as SASEGT. V lost 4 bases and J 0 bases, leaving 10 bases between the germline ends. The CDR3 sequence is 15 residues long. The CDR3 here is CASSVNWNSGNTIYF. CDR3 nucleotide sequence: TGTGCCAGCAGTGTCAATTGGAACTCTGGAAACACCATATATTTT.

The CDR3 loop reads CASSQDVTDYEQYF. In DNA form, the CDR3 reads TGTGCCAGCAGCCAAGACGTGACGGATTACGAGCAGTACTTC. V usage is TRBV14 and J usage is TRBJ2-7; D is unresolved. This CDR3 is built from 14 residues. Germline assignment: CDR1 SGHDN and CDR2 FVKESK. V gave up 0 bases and J gave up 4 bases, with 10 bases separating them.

The chain carries TRBV6-5 and TRBJ2-7, with TRBD2 identical over 7 bases. Trimming at V came to 6 bases and at J to 0 bases, leaving 5 bases not matched to a gene. The CDR3 is 14 residues long. CDR1 MNHEY and CDR2 SVGAGI come from the germline V gene. For the CDR3, the DNA is TGTGCCAGCAGAAGAGGGAGGGGCTCCTACGAGCAGTACTTC. Translating it yields CASRRGRGSYEQYF.

The chain recombines TRBV7-8 with TRBJ2-2; TRBD2 matches at 7 bases. Germline V CDR1 and CDR2: SGHVS, FQNEAQ. The CDR3 is 16 amino acids. V was pared by 6 bases and J by 4 bases, with 11 bases of the junction left unmatched. CDR3: CASRPPQWGGTGELFF. The CDR3 DNA reads as TGTGCCAGCAGACCCCCACAATGGGGGGGCACCGGGGAGCTGTTTTTT.

This rearrangement joins TRBV7-7 to TRBJ2-5, with 9 bases lining up with TRBD2. Germline V CDR1 and CDR2: SSHAT, FNYEAQ (reference sequence). V lost 5 bases, J lost 5 bases, and 12 bases stayed unmatched. The CDR3 extends over 16 amino acids. The CDR3 protein is CASSQGLAGPRETQYF. CDR3 coding DNA: TGTGCCAGCAGCCAAGGGCTAGCGGGGCCGCGGGAGACCCAGTACTTC.

V gene TRBV9 combines with J gene TRBJ1-2; TRBD1 might be the D (5 bases). Germline assignment: CDR1 SGDLS and CDR2 YYNGEE. The CDR3 consists of 13 residues. V gave up 0 bases and J gave up 6 bases, with 9 bases separating them. In DNA, the CDR3 is TGTGCCAGCAGCGTAGTCACGGGGGATGGCTACACCTTC. Translating gives CASSVVTGDGYTF.

This clone was counted once. This chain joins TRBV25-1 and TRBJ1-4; D is unclear. Germline V gene data show CDR1 as MGHDK and CDR2 as SYGVNS. Trimming cost V 5 bases and J 8 bases, with 6 bases left between them. The CDR3 has 11 residues. CDR3 region: CASSNGEKLFF. For the CDR3, the DNA is TGTGCCAGCAGTAATGGCGAAAAACTGTTTTTT.

The chain couples TRBV5-1 to TRBJ2-1, with TRBD2 identical over 9 bases. J was trimmed by 5 bases and V by 4 bases; bases with no gene match: 10. This CDR3 spans 16 amino acids. CDR1 SGHRS and CDR2 YFSETQ come from the germline V gene. CDR3 DNA: TGCGCCAGCAGCGAATTCGGACTAGCGAATAACAATGAGCAGTTCTTC. Translating it yields CASSEFGLANNNEQFF.

The rearrangement links TRBV6-5 to TRBJ2-3; the D gene could be TRBD1 or TRBD2 (5 bases each). Germline V gene data show CDR1 as MNHEY and CDR2 as SVGAGI. V lost 7 bases to trimming and J lost 6 bases, with 17 bases between them. This CDR3 has 14 residues. For the CDR3, the DNA is TGTGCCAGCACCAACGGGGCTAGGGGCGATACGCAGTATTTT. It translates to CASTNGARGDTQYF.

The rearrangement links TRBV19 to TRBJ1-2, with D possibly being TRBD1 (5 bases). V gave up 6 bases and J gave up 7 bases, with 18 bases separating them. Germline assignment: CDR1 LNHDA and CDR2 SQIVND (reference sequence). This CDR3 region has 14 residues. CDR3 protein: CASSEPGHIAGYTF. CDR3 bases: TGTGCCAGTAGCGAGCCAGGACACATCGCTGGCTACACCTTC. The full variable domain, its missing parts supplied by reference TRBV19 and TRBJ1-2, is DGGITQSPKYLFRKEGQNVTLSCEQNLNHDAMYWYRQDPGQGLRLIYYSQIVNDFQKGDIAEGYSVSREKKESFPLTVTSAQKNPTAFYLCASSEPGHIAGYTFGSGTRLTVV.

The chain combines TRBV4-3 with TRBJ1-2; 7 nucleotides agree with TRBD1. CDR3 size: 13 residues. Germline V lookup: CDR1 LGHNA, CDR2 YSLEER. V lost 4 bases and J lost 5; bases outside the gene matches: 4. The DNA for the CDR3 is TGCGCCAGCAGCCCGATACAGGGGTATGGCTACACCTTC. Its protein product is CASSPIQGYGYTF.

This clone showed up just a few times. This chain uses TRBV5-1 with TRBJ2-7; D is uncertain. The V end lost 0 bases, the J end lost 5 bases, and 12 bases lay between the germline ends. This CDR3 contains 14 residues. The germline V gene encodes CDR1 SGHRS and CDR2 YFSETQ. The CDR3 nucleotides are TGCGCCAGCAGCTTGGAACGGGTTAGGGACGAGCAGTACTTC. The encoded protein is CASSLERVRDEQYF.

The chain employs TRBV12-5 and TRBJ2-7; D is perhaps TRBD1 (6 bases). Germline V gene sequence: CDR1 LGHNT, CDR2 FRNRAP. The CDR3 contains 17 residues. V lost 0 bases to trimming and J lost 3 bases, with 18 bases between them. CDR3 loop: CASGLVTVGGRVYEQYF. The CDR3 DNA follows: TGTGCTAGTGGTTTGGTGACCGTTGGGGGCAGGGTCTACGAGCAGTACTTC.

The V and J genes are TRBV4-2 and TRBJ2-2, with D perhaps TRBD2 (6 bases). The CDR3 sequence is 16 residues long. Per germline, CDR1 LGHNA and CDR2 YNFKEQ. The ends were cut back, 1 base at V and 3 bases at J, with 12 bases in the middle. The CDR3 sequence is CASSQGGTGHTGELFF. The CDR3 coding sequence is TGTGCCAGCAGCCAAGGGGGGACTGGACACACCGGGGAGCTGTTTTTT.

This rearrangement joins TRBV5-1 to TRBJ2-1; 8 bases match TRBD2. In germline, CDR1 is SGHRS, CDR2 YFSETQ. CDR3 length equals 17 residues. The junction had 9 bases not matched to a gene; V was cut back by 4 bases and J by 0 bases. Written as DNA, the CDR3 is TGCGCCAGCAGCAACGAACGGGGGGGGGACTCCTACAATGAGCAGTTCTTC. This codes for CASSNERGGDSYNEQFF.

This clone was found once. The chain couples TRBV6-1 to TRBJ2-6, with no clear D. The V gene's germline CDR1 is MNHNS and CDR2 SASEGT. This CDR3 spans 14 amino acids. V lost 3 bases to trimming and J lost 0 bases, with 3 bases between them. CDR3 nucleotide sequence: TGTGCCAGCAGTGATGTCTCTGGGGCCAACGTCCTGACTTTC. Its protein is CASSDVSGANVLTF.